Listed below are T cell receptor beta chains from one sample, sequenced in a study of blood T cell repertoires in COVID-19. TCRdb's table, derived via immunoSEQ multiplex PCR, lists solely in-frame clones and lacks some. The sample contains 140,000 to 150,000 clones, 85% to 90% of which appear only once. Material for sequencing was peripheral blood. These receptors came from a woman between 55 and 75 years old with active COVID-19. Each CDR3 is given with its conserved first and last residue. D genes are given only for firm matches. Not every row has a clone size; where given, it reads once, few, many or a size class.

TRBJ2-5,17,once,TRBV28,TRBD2,CASSFGLAGDFGETQYF,TGTGCCAGCAGTTTCGGACTAGCGGGAGATTTTGGAGAGACCCAGTACTTC
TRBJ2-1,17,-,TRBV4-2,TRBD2,CASSQDSAGGFYNEQFF,TGTGCCAGCAGCCAAGATTCGGCGGGAGGGTTTTACAATGAGCAGTTCTTC
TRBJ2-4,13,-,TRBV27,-,CAITGTRQNIQYF,TGTGCCATTACCGGGACAAGACAAAACATTCAGTACTTC
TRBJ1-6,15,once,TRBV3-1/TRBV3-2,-,CASRGDLTYNSPLHF,TGTGCCAGCAGGGGAGACTTAACCTATAATTCACCCCTCCACTTT
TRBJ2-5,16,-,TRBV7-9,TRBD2,CASSRGLAGTQETQYF,TGTGCCAGCAGCCGAGGACTAGCGGGGACACAAGAGACCCAGTACTTC
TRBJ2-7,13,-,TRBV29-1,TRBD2,CSVVGLVAREQYF,TGCAGCGTTGTGGGACTAGTGGCGCGGGAGCAGTACTTC
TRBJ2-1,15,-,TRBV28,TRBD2,CASSLALAGYNEQFF,TGTGCCAGCAGTTTGGCACTAGCGGGTTACAATGAGCAGTTCTTC
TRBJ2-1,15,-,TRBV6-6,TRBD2,CASMESSGRGAEQFF,TGTGCCAGCATGGAGTCTAGCGGGAGAGGGGCCGAGCAGTTCTTC
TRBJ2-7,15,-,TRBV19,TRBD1,CASSRGQGASYEQYF,TGTGCCAGTAGTAGAGGACAGGGGGCCTCCTACGAGCAGTACTTC
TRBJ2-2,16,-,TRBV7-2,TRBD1,CASSGGTGGNTGELFF,TGTGCCAGCAGCGGCGGGACAGGGGGGAACACCGGGGAGCTGTTTTTT
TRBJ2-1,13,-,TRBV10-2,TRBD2,CASAGLATNEQFF,TGCGCCAGCGCGGGACTAGCGACGAATGAGCAGTTCTTC
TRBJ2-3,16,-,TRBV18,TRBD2,CASSPSSGYSTDTQYF,TGTGCCAGCTCACCTTCTAGCGGGTATAGCACAGATACGCAGTATTTT
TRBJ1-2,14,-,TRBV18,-,CASSPDKKLGGYTF,TGTGCCAGCTCACCGGACAAGAAGTTGGGTGGCTACACCTTC
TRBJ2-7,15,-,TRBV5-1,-,CASSPQEGSSYEQYF,TGCGCCAGCAGCCCACAGGAGGGGAGCTCCTACGAGCAGTACTTC
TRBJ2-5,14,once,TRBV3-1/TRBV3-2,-,CASSFLSGSETQYF,TGTGCCAGCAGTTTCCTGAGCGGTTCAGAGACCCAGTACTTC
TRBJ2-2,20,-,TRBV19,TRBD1,CASSIYLANGWDRDTGELFF,TGTGCCAGTAGTATCTATTTGGCGAACGGGTGGGACAGAGACACCGGGGAGCTGTTTTTT
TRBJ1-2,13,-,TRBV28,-,CASSSPATSGYTF,TGTGCCAGCAGTTCCCCAGCGACGAGCGGCTACACCTTC
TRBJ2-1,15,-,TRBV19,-,CASSIDNSRGNEQFF,TGTGCCAGTAGTATAGATAATTCCCGGGGCAATGAGCAGTTCTTC
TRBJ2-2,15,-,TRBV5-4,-,CASSLASVFTGELFF,TGTGCCAGCAGCTTGGCCTCAGTCTTCACCGGGGAGCTGTTTTTT
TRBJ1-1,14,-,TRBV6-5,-,CASESPGGNTEAFF,TGTGCCAGCGAATCCCCGGGGGGGAACACTGAAGCTTTCTTT
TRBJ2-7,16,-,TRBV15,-,CATSRSIWEAGYEQYF,TGTGCCACCAGCAGATCCATTTGGGAGGCGGGATACGAGCAGTACTTC
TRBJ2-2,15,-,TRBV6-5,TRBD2,CASKREGLNTGELFF,TGTGCCAGCAAGCGGGAGGGCCTTAACACCGGGGAGCTGTTTTTT
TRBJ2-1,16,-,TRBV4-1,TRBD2,CASSQATSGRALEQFF,TGCGCCAGCAGCCAAGCGACTAGCGGGAGGGCCCTCGAGCAGTTCTTC
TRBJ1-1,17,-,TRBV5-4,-,CASTSSWGRGQNTEAFF,TGTGCCAGCACCTCCTCCTGGGGAAGGGGACAGAACACTGAAGCTTTCTTT
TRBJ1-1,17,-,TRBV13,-,CASSLGSRGRGNTEAFF,TGTGCCAGCAGCTTAGGCTCCAGGGGAAGAGGGAACACTGAAGCTTTCTTT
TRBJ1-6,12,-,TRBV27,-,CASSLSGGPLHF,TGTGCCAGCAGTTTATCCGGGGGACCCCTCCACTTT
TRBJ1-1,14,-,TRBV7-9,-,CASSSTESPPEAFF,TGTGCCAGCAGCTCGACAGAGTCACCACCAGAAGCTTTCTTT
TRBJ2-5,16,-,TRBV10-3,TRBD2,CAISESSGRPQETQYF,TGTGCCATCAGTGAGTCCAGCGGGAGACCCCAAGAGACCCAGTACTTC
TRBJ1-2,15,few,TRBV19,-,CASSVGQSPAYGYTF,TGTGCCAGTAGTGTTGGACAGAGCCCTGCCTATGGCTACACCTTC
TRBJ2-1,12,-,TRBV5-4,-,CASSLKGDEQFF,TGTGCCAGCAGCCTGAAAGGGGATGAGCAGTTCTTC
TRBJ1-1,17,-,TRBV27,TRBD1,CASSLGSRGQGYTEAFF,TGTGCCAGCAGTTTAGGCAGCCGGGGACAGGGGTACACTGAAGCTTTCTTT
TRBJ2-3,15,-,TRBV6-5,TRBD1,CASSYSGTVGDTQYF,TGTGCCAGCAGTTACTCGGGGACAGTCGGTGATACGCAGTATTTT
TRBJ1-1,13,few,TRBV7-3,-,CASSTPRDTEAFF,TGTGCCAGCAGCACCCCGAGGGACACTGAAGCTTTCTTT
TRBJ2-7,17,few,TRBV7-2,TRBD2,CASSLTLADTHSYEQYF,TGTGCCAGCAGCTTAACCCTAGCGGATACGCACTCCTACGAGCAGTACTTC
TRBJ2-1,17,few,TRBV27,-,CASSLKNPGDSYNEQFF,TGTGCCAGCAGTTTAAAAAACCCGGGAGACTCCTACAATGAGCAGTTCTTC
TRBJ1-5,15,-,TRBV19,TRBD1,CASKQGARDNQPQHF,TGTGCCAGTAAACAGGGGGCCAGGGACAATCAGCCCCAGCATTTT
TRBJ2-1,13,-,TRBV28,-,CASSFDRRLEQFF,TGTGCCAGCAGTTTCGATCGCAGATTAGAGCAGTTCTTC
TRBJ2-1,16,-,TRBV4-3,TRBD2,CASSQVPGGPSNEQFF,TGCGCCAGCAGCCAAGTTCCGGGAGGGCCGTCGAATGAGCAGTTCTTC
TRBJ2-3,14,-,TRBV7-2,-,CASSSGPSTDTQYF,TGTGCCAGCAGCAGCGGGCCTAGCACAGATACGCAGTATTTT
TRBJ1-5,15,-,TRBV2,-,CASSDLGASNQPQHF,TGTGCCAGCAGTGATCTGGGGGCCTCCAATCAGCCCCAGCATTTT
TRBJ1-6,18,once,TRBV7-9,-,CASSLGLPGVFYNSPLHF,TGTGCCAGCAGCTTAGGTCTGCCGGGTGTTTTTTATAATTCACCCCTCCACTTT
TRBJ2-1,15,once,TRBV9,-,CASSVVGSSLNEQFF,TGTGCCAGCAGCGTAGTTGGTAGTTCATTAAATGAGCAGTTCTTC
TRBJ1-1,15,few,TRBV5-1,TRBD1,CASSPGQGGNTEAFF,TGCGCCAGCAGCCCGGGACAGGGGGGGAACACTGAAGCTTTCTTT
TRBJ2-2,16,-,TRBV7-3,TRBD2,CASSGGLALNTGELFF,TGTGCCAGCAGCGGCGGACTAGCGCTAAACACCGGGGAGCTGTTTTTT
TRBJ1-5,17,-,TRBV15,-,CATSRDPGQVSNQPQHF,TGTGCCACCAGCAGAGATCCAGGGCAGGTTAGCAATCAGCCCCAGCATTTT
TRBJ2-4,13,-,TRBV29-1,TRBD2,CSVEVLAENIQYF,TGCAGCGTTGAAGTTCTAGCGGAAAACATTCAGTACTTC
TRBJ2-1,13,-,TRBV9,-,CASSVGANNEQFF,TGTGCCAGCAGCGTAGGAGCGAACAATGAGCAGTTCTTC
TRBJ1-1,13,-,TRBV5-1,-,CASSLWGEDEAFF,TGCGCCAGCAGCTTGTGGGGGGAGGATGAAGCTTTCTTT
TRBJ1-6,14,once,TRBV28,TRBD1,CASSYRQGNSPLHF,TGTGCCAGCAGTTACCGACAGGGGAATTCACCCCTCCACTTT
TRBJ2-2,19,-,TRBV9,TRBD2,CASSAGLAGGAGSTGELFF,TGTGCCAGCAGCGCCGGACTAGCGGGAGGGGCAGGGAGCACCGGGGAGCTGTTTTTT
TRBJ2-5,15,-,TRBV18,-,CASSPRRARGETQYF,TGTGCCAGCTCACCACGACGGGCGCGGGGTGAGACCCAGTACTTC
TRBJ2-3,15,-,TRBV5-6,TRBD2,CASSHGLAGRDTQYF,TGTGCCAGCAGCCACGGACTAGCGGGAAGGGATACGCAGTATTTT
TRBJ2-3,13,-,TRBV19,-,CASSINPGSQQYF,TGTGCCAGTAGTATTAACCCGGGGAGTCAGCAGTATTTT
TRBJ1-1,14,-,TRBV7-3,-,CASSLSQGSTEAFF,TGTGCCAGCAGCCTTAGTCAGGGAAGCACTGAAGCTTTCTTT
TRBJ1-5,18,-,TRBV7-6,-,CASSLSAGASFGGQPQHF,TGTGCCAGCAGCTTGTCGGCAGGGGCCTCCTTTGGAGGTCAGCCCCAGCATTTT
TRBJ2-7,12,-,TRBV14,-,CASSQAGREQYF,TGTGCCAGCAGCCAGGCCGGCAGGGAGCAGTACTTC
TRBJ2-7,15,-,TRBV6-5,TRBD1,CASPAGDRETYEQYF,TGTGCCAGCCCTGCAGGGGACAGGGAAACCTACGAGCAGTACTTC
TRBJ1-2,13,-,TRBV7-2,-,CASSLVAVQRYTF,TGTGCCAGCAGCTTAGTGGCTGTCCAACGCTACACCTTC